The sequence of this T cell receptor beta chain was determined in a study of regulatory T cells in long-lasting Graves disease. Regarding the study as a whole: A limited number of samples was an acknowledged limitation.

Relying on iRepertoire HTBI primers and Arm-PCR of CDR3 regions, the team built TCR beta libraries. Each CDR3 protein is one row after TCRdb ran MiXCR on the multiplex PCR reads. Of 400,000 to 500,000 distinct CDR3 sequences listed, roughly a fifth were seen once; the top ten hold about 13%. The junction had 14 bases not matched to a gene; V was cut back by 3 bases and J by 4 bases. The CDR3 contains 20 residues. Time point noted: persistent/refractory GD, antithyroid drugs over 5 years with positive TRAb. Isolated PBMC RNA provided the starting material for the TCR library. In the case of this clonotype: The antigen remains unidentified.

This receptor was obtained from a female donor with Graves disease. The chain uses TRBV12-3 or TRBV12-4 and TRBJ2-2; 13 bases are shared with TRBD2. The sequenced sample was peripheral blood mononuclear cells (PBMCs), obtained when the disease was refractory, from a patient treated with antithyroid drugs. The chain's CDR3 is CASSLFGLAGEYQGTGELFF. For the CDR3, the DNA is TGTGCCAGCAGTTTGTTCGGACTAGCGGGAGAGTATCAGGGCACCGGGGAGCTGTTTTTT.